This T cell receptor (beta chain) derives from a study of cytomegalovirus exposure and HLA in healthy donors (dated 2017 in TCRdb). In the study overall: According to a later analysis, the 120 or so validation repertoires were produced on the same platform as the 600 to 850 repertoires of the first cohort. The study was designed to test whether signatures of past pathogen exposure could be identified by cataloging public T cell receptors. To predict cytomegalovirus infection status, the study combined high-throughput TCR immunosequencing, statistical association of individual TCRs with disease status, and machine learning. Besides the first cohort of approximately 710 subjects, a separate validation cohort made up of around 120 different subjects was used.

The CDR3 runs 12 residues from the cysteine to the phenylalanine. Left in the record is the CDR3 DNA by itself, 36 bases read in frame from the first base. The germline V gene encodes CDR1 SGHAT and CDR2 FQNNGV. The V and J ends are trimmed by 4 bases and 9 bases, leaving 10 bases between them. Details on this clone: What this receptor recognizes is not known. No base quality values were provided; no much bigger clone lies one nucleotide off.

The paper's findings and limits, for the study overall: In a later analysis, TCRs clustered in the first cohort were found to also tend to co-occur in the 130 or so validation repertoires, with 85% to 95% of cluster scores above 0. A few of the identified cytomegalovirus-associated TCR beta chains were confirmed in vitro to be specific for cytomegalovirus antigens. In both the original and validation cohorts, the classifier was reported to diagnose cytomegalovirus status with high specificity and sensitivity. While some public TCRs were present in many individuals, most TCR sequences turned up only very rarely across donors. The authors suggested that the approach could potentially be generalized to other disease states and immunological phenotypes. A later analysis had no HLA typing for the validation cohort, so co-occurrence there was scored across all 110 or so repertoires. The study gave a list of 150 to 200 TCR beta chains associated with cytomegalovirus.

The method was the immunoSEQ multiplex PCR assay. On the study's bioinformatics: A statistical classification framework was developed to diagnose cytomegalovirus status using the catalog of TCR beta chain sequences. TCRdb holds this immuneACCESS table with in-frame rearrangements only. Some clones are missing; in checked studies, unresolved V genes explain under half, and the rest has no known cause. V, J and clone size reflect that table, while D and trimming were determined from the DNA. For this sample the table gives over 150,000 clones, of which 85% were detected only once. The ten largest clones represent approximately 15% of the sample. Donors formed part of the validation cohort, which comprised about 130 subjects and was distinct from the first cohort of under 850 subjects.

This TCR was recovered from a young man in good health and CMV-seropositive. Sequencing input: PBMCs. The chain was built from TRBV11-2 and TRBJ2-4; a tentative D match to TRBD2 spans 5 bases. For the CDR3, the sequence is CASSSTSGIQYF. In nucleotides, the sequence is TGTGCCAGCAGCTCCACTAGTGGCATTCAGTACTTC.